The 22 T cell receptor beta chains below all came from one sample that was sequenced in a study of cytomegalovirus exposure and HLA in healthy donors. PCR was performed using 60 Vbeta and 13 Jbeta primers. Data came from immunoSEQ multiplex PCR; TCRdb stores just in-frame clones and leaves some out. The sample table includes more than 110,000 clones. Sequencing was done on a sample of PBMCs. These receptors were obtained from a man between 40 and 49 years old in good health and CMV-seronegative.

The chain links TRBV5-1 to TRBJ2-7; TRBD1 matches 9 bases. Germline lookup yields CDR1 SGHRS and CDR2 YFSETQ. The ends lost 4 bases at V and 5 bases at J; junction bases unmatched: 7. The CDR3 is made up of 14 amino acids. Here the CDR3 reads CASSVGQGGNEQYF. Written as DNA, the CDR3 is TGCGCCAGCAGCGTGGGACAGGGCGGCAACGAGCAGTACTTC.

The chain uses TRBV6-6 and TRBJ1-2; possibly TRBD1 for D (5 bases). From germline, CDR1 is MNHNY and CDR2 SVGAGI (reference sequence). The V gene lost 6 bases and the J gene lost 4 bases, with 18 bases spanning the gap. This CDR3 comprises 15 residues. CDR3 sequence reads: CASRGNVRGSYGYTF. DNA of the CDR3: TGTGCCAGCAGAGGGAATGTAAGGGGTTCCTATGGCTACACCTTC.

The CDR3 DNA is TGTGCCAGCGGACTCCTAGCGGGGGGTGGAGGCACCGGGGAGCTGTTTTTT. Translating gives CASGLLAGGGGTGELFF. The rearrangement links TRBV7-2 to TRBJ2-2; 11 nucleotides line up with TRBD2. Losses at the gene ends were 8 bases for V and 4 bases for J; bases not matched to a gene: 12. Germline values: CDR1 SGHTA, CDR2 FQGNSA. The CDR3 extends over 17 amino acids.

The rearrangement links TRBV4-1 to TRBJ2-7; unclear D gene. V was cut by 0 bases and J by 3 bases, with 12 bases left in between. Germline V gene sequence: CDR1 MGHRA, CDR2 YSYEKL. CDR3 size: 15 residues. CDR3 sequence: CASSQEKSTNYEQYF. In DNA, the CDR3 is TGCGCCAGCAGCCAAGAAAAAAGCACTAACTACGAGCAGTACTTC.

This sequence joins TRBV15 and TRBJ1-5; 7 nucleotides match TRBD1. V dropped 2 bases and J dropped 3; count of bases not matched to a gene: 7. This CDR3 comprises 16 residues. The germline V gene encodes CDR1 LNHNV and CDR2 YYDKDF (reference sequence). In nucleotides, the CDR3 is TGTGCCACCAGCAGACCCACGGGACAGTTCAATCAGCCCCAGCATTTT. Translating gives CATSRPTGQFNQPQHF.

V and J are TRBV4-1 and TRBJ2-3, with 8 bases fitting TRBD2. J lost 2 bases, V lost 0 bases, and 4 bases had no gene match. The V gene's germline CDR1 is MGHRA and CDR2 YSYEKL. CDR3 size: 16 residues. CDR3 sequence (DNA): TGCGCCAGCAGCCAAGATCCAGCGGGGGTCACAGATACGCAGTATTTT. It translates to CASSQDPAGVTDTQYF.

The chain employs TRBV18 and TRBJ2-5; D is perhaps TRBD2 (5 bases). The ends were cut back, 3 bases at V and 1 base at J, with 9 bases in the middle. CDR1 and CDR2 from the germline V gene are KGHSH and LQKENI. The CDR3 sequence is 14 residues long. DNA for the CDR3: TGTGCCAGCTCACCTGAGAGGGTCCAAGAGACCCAGTACTTC. Encoded protein: CASSPERVQETQYF.

The genes are TRBV14 and TRBJ2-5; D ambiguous. CDR3 size: 14 residues. Germline CDR1 and CDR2: SGHDN and FVKESK. Deletions cut 4 bases from V and 2 bases from J, with 11 bases between. CDR3 residues: CASSPNTDQETQYF. DNA for the CDR3: TGTGCCAGCAGCCCTAATACAGATCAAGAGACCCAGTACTTC.

V usage is TRBV19 and J usage is TRBJ2-3, with 10 bases that match TRBD1. The junction had 12 bases not matched to a gene; V was cut back by 7 bases and J by 5 bases. The CDR3 spans 16 residues. The V gene's germline CDR1 is LNHDA and CDR2 SQIVND (reference sequence). As DNA, the CDR3 is TGTGCCAGTATTGACCCAGGGACAGGGGCCAAAGATACGCAGTATTTT. Amino acids: CASIDPGTGAKDTQYF. The whole variable domain, remainder taken from reference TRBV19 and TRBJ2-3, is DGGITQSPKYLFRKEGQNVTLSCEQNLNHDAMYWYRQDPGQGLRLIYYSQIVNDFQKGDIAEGYSVSREKKESFPLTVTSAQKNPTAFYLCASIDPGTGAKDTQYFGPGTRLTVL.

This chain uses TRBV7-2 with TRBJ1-5; TRBD1 is a possible D gene (6 bases). Germline V gene sequence: CDR1 SGHTA, CDR2 FQGNSA. The CDR3 spans 14 residues. V lost 1 base and J 5 bases, leaving 9 bases between the germline ends. CDR3 DNA sequence: TGTGCCAGCAGCTTAGAAACAGGGCATCAGCCCCAGCATTTT. It is translated as CASSLETGHQPQHF.

The chain carries TRBV9 and TRBJ2-1; TRBD1 matches at 9 bases. Germline CDR1 reads SGDLS; CDR2 reads YYNGEE. V was pared by 4 bases and J by 7 bases, with 6 bases of the junction left unmatched. The CDR3 has 14 amino acids. The CDR3, as DNA: TGTGCCAGCAGCTCCCGGGACAGGGAAAATGAGCAGTTCTTC. This codes for CASSSRDRENEQFF.

The chain uses TRBV19 and TRBJ2-1, with no clear D. The CDR3 runs to 16 residues. Trimming took off 3 bases at V and 3 bases at J, with 15 bases between the two ends. Looked up from germline, CDR1 is LNHDA and CDR2 is SQIVND (reference sequence). The CDR3, as DNA: TGTGCCAGTAGTATCAGCGATCCTCAACTCTACAATGAGCAGTTCTTC. Translating it yields CASSISDPQLYNEQFF.

The chain's CDR3 is CASSPRQEISGNTIYF. The CDR3 DNA reads TGTGCCAGCAGCCCCCGACAGGAAATCTCTGGAAACACCATATATTTT. The chain employs TRBV5-4 and TRBJ1-3; perhaps TRBD1 as D (6 bases). There are 16 residues in the CDR3. The V and J ends lost 4 bases and 0 bases respectively, with 14 bases between them. Germline CDR1 is SGHNT and CDR2 is YYREEE (reference sequence).

V gene TRBV5-1 combines with J gene TRBJ1-4; maybe TRBD1 (5 bases). V was clipped by 4 bases and J by 3 bases, with 10 bases between them. Germline V lookup: CDR1 SGHRS, CDR2 YFSETQ. The CDR3 is made up of 14 amino acids. CDR3 sequence (DNA): TGCGCCAGCAGCCCGCAGGGTTCTAATGAAAAACTGTTTTTT. Translating it yields CASSPQGSNEKLFF.

The chain has TRBV9 and TRBJ1-2; TRBD1 matches at 8 bases. V lost 4 bases and J lost 4; bases outside the gene matches: 9. The CDR3 loop spans 15 amino acids. Germline V gives CDR1 SGDLS, CDR2 YYNGEE. The CDR3 sequence is CASSIGQGRVYGYTF. Here the CDR3 DNA reads TGTGCCAGCAGCATCGGACAGGGTAGGGTCTATGGCTACACCTTC.

The chain carries TRBV7-6 and TRBJ1-4, with TRBD1 as a possible D gene (5 bases). CDR1 is SGHVS and CDR2 is FNYEAQ in the germline V gene. The CDR3 runs 16 residues. Trimming removed 0 bases at V and 1 base at J, with 9 bases between. CDR3 coding DNA: TGTGCCAGCAGCTTAGCGCGGACAATAACTAATGAAAAACTGTTTTTT. As protein: CASSLARTITNEKLFF.

Here the CDR3 reads CASRYTGAYGYTF. CDR3 coding DNA: TGTGCCAGCAGATATACAGGGGCCTATGGCTACACCTTC. The chain has TRBV2 and TRBJ1-2, with TRBD1 identical over 7 bases. This CDR3 is built from 13 residues. The trim removed 6 bases at V and 4 bases at J, leaving 5 bases unmatched. Germline V CDR1 and CDR2: SNHLY, FYNNEI.

This chain joins TRBV12-5 and TRBJ2-2, with 8 bases identical to TRBD1. In germline, CDR1 is LGHNT, CDR2 FRNRAP. The CDR3 consists of 18 residues. The trim removed 4 bases at V and 0 bases at J, leaving 10 bases unmatched. The CDR3 is CASGSGTGLRPNTGELFF. CDR3 sequence (DNA): TGTGCTAGTGGTTCCGGGACAGGCTTACGACCGAACACCGGGGAGCTGTTTTTT.

V usage is TRBV7-2 and J usage is TRBJ2-1; 7 nucleotides line up with TRBD2. The germline CDR1 and CDR2 sequences are SGHTA and FQGNSA. The CDR3 has 15 amino acids. V lost 1 base and J lost 9; bases outside the gene matches: 9. CDR3 residues: CASSLDGGEGFEQFF. The CDR3 nucleotides read TGTGCCAGCAGCTTAGACGGCGGGGAGGGTTTTGAGCAGTTCTTC. Complete variable domain (other parts from reference TRBV7-2 and TRBJ2-1): GAGVSQSPSNKVTEKGKDVELRCDPISGHTALYWYRQSLGQGLEFLIYFQGNSAPDKSGLPSDRFSAERTGGSVSTLTIQRTQQEDSAVYLCASSLDGGEGFEQFFGPGTRLTVL.

This sequence joins TRBV11-3 and TRBJ2-3, with D unresolved. The V end was cut by 0 bases, the J end by 3 bases, with 4 bases between. This CDR3 comprises 13 residues. Germline loops: CDR1 SGHNT, CDR2 YENEEA. DNA for the CDR3: TGTGCCAGCAGCTTAGATCTGACAGATACGCAGTATTTT. Its protein is CASSLDLTDTQYF.

The chain links TRBV28 to TRBJ1-2; weak D call: TRBD1 (6 bases). The CDR3 is made up of 16 amino acids. The germline V gene has CDR1 MDHEN and CDR2 SYDVKM. Trimming took 6 bases from V and 1 from J, leaving 18 bases between them. The CDR3 nucleotides read TGTGCCAGCAGACCAACAGGGACCTCTCTTAACTATGGCTACACCTTC. This translates into CASRPTGTSLNYGYTF.

The chain combines TRBV29-1 with TRBJ1-3; TRBD1 matches at 7 bases. CDR3 size: 13 residues. Germline V gene sequence: CDR1 SQVTM, CDR2 ANQGSEA. J lost 4 bases, V lost 7 bases, and 7 bases had no gene match. The chain's CDR3 is CSATTGLGNTIYF. The DNA of the CDR3 is TGCAGCGCAACGACAGGGCTGGGAAACACCATATATTTT.